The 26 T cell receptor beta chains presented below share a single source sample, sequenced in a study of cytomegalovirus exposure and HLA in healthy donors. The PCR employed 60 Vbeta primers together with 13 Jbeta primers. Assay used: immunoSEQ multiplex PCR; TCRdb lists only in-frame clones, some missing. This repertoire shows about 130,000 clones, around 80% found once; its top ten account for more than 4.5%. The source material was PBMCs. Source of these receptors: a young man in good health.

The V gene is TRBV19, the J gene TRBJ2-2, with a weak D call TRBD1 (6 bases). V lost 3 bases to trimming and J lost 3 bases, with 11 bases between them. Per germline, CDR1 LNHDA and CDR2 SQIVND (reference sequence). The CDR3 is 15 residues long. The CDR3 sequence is CASSIGTLYTGELFF. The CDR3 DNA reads TGTGCCAGTAGTATCGGGACACTTTACACCGGGGAGCTGTTTTTT. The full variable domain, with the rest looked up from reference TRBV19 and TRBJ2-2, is DGGITQSPKYLFRKEGQNVTLSCEQNLNHDAMYWYRQDPGQGLRLIYYSQIVNDFQKGDIAEGYSVSREKKESFPLTVTSAQKNPTAFYLCASSIGTLYTGELFFGEGSRLTVL.

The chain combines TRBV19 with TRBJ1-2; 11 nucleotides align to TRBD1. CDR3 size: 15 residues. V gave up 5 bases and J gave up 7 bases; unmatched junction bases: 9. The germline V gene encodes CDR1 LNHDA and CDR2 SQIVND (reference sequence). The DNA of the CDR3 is TGTGCCAGTAGTGCCCTGGACAGGGGGCGAGGTGGCTACACCTTC. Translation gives CASSALDRGRGGYTF.

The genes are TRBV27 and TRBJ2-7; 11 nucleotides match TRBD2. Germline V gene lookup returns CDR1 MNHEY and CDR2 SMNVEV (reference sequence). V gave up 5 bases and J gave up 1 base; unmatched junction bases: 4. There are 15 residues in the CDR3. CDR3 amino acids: CASSPRLAGSYEQYF. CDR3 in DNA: TGTGCCAGCAGTCCCAGACTAGCGGGATCCTACGAGCAGTACTTC.

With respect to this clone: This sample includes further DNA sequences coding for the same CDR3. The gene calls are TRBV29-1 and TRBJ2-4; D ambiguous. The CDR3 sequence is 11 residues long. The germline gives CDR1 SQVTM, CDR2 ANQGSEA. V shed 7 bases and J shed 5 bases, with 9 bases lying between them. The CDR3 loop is CSGGAENIQYF. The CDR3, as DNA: TGCAGCGGTGGAGCAGAAAACATTCAGTACTTC.

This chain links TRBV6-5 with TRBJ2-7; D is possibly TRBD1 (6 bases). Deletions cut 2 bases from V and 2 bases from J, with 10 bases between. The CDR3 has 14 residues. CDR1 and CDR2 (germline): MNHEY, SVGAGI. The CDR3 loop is CASSYGRQAYEQYF. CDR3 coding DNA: TGTGCCAGCAGTTACGGCCGACAGGCCTACGAGCAGTACTTC.

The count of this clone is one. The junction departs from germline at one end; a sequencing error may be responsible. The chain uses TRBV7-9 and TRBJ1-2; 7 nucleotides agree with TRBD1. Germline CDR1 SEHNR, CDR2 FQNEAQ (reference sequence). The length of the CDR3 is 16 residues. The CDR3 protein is CSSSPSGTAFNYGYTF. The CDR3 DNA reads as TGTTCCAGCAGCCCCTCCGGGACAGCCTTTAACTATGGCTACACCTTC. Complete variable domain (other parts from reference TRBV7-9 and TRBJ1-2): DTGVSQNPRHKITKRGQNVTFRCDPISEHNRLYWYRQTLGQGPEFLTYFQNEAQLEKSRLLSDRFSAERPKGSFSTLEIQRTEQGDSAMYLCSSSPSGTAFNYGYTFGSGTRLTVV.

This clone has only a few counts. The CDR3 nucleotides read TGTGCCAGCAGCTGGGGGGGGAACACTGAAGCTTTCTTT. Protein product: CASSWGGNTEAFF. The V call is TRBV11-3, the J call TRBJ1-1; D perhaps matches TRBD1 (5 bases). Germline CDR1 and CDR2: SGHNT and YENEEA. Trimming pared 4 bases from V and 1 base from J, leaving 7 bases between. This CDR3 contains 13 residues.

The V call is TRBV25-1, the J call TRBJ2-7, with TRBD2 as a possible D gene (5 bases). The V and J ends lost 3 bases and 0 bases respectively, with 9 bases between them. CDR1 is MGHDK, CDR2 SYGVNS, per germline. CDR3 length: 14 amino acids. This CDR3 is CASSDNGISYEQYF. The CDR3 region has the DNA TGTGCCAGCAGTGATAACGGGATCTCCTACGAGCAGTACTTC.

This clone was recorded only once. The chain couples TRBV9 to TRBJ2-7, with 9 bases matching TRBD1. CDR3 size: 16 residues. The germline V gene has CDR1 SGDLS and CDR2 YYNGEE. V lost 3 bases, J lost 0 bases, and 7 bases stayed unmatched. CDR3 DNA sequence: TGTGCCAGCAGCGCCCGACAGGGGGAGGGCTCCTACGAGCAGTACTTC. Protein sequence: CASSARQGEGSYEQYF.

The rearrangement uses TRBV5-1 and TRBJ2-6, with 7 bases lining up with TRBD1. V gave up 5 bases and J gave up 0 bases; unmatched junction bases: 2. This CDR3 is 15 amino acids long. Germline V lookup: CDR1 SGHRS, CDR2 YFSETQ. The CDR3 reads CASRQGLSGANVLTF. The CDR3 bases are TGCGCCAGCAGACAGGGGCTCTCTGGGGCCAACGTCCTGACTTTC.

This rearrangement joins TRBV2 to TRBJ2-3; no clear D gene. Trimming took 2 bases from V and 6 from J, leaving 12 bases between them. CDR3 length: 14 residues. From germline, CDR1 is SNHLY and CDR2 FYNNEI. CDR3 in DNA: TGTGCCAGCAGTGAACGATCCCGGGTCGATACGCAGTATTTT. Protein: CASSERSRVDTQYF.

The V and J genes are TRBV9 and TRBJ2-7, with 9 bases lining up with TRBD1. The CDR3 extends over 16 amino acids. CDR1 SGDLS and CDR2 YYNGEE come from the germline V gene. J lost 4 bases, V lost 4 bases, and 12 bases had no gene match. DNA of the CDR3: TGTGCCAGCAGCCCCCGGGACAGGGTGGGGCCGTACGAGCAGTACTTC. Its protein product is CASSPRDRVGPYEQYF. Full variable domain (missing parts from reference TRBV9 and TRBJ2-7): DSGVTQTPKHLITATGQRVTLRCSPRSGDLSVYWYQQSLDQGLQFLIQYYNGEERAKGNILERFSAQQFPDLHSELNLSSLELGDSALYFCASSPRDRVGPYEQYFGPGTRLTVT.

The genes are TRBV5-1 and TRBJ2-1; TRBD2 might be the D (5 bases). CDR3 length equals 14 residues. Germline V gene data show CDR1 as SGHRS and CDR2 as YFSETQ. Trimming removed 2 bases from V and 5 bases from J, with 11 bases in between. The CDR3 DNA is TGCGCCAGCAGCTTAGACTCGAGGGACAATGAGCAGTTCTTC. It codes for CASSLDSRDNEQFF.

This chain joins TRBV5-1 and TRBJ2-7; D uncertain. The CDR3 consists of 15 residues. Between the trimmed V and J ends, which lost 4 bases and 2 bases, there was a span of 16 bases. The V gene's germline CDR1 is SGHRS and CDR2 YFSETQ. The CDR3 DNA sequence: TGCGCCAGCAGCCACTTGCCCGGGTTTGCCTACGAGCAGTACTTC. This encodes CASSHLPGFAYEQYF. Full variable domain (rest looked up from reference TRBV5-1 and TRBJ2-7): KAGVTQTPRYLIKTRGQQVTLSCSPISGHRSVSWYQQTPGQGLQFLFEYFSETQRNKGNFPGRFSGRQFSNSRSEMNVSTLELGDSALYLCASSHLPGFAYEQYFGPGTRLTVT.

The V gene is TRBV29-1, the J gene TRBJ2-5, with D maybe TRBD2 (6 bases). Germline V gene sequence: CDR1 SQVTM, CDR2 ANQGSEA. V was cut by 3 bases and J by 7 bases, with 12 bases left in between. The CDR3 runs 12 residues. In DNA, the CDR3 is TGCAGCGTTGATTCCCCCGGGGGGACCCAGTACTTC. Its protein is CSVDSPGGTQYF.

The CDR3 nucleotides are TGTGCCATCAGTGAGTCGCCCGAAAGGGGTGAAAAACTGTTTTTT. Encoded protein: CAISESPERGEKLFF. The chain recombines TRBV10-3 with TRBJ1-4; tentatively, D is TRBD1 (5 bases). Germline V gene sequence: CDR1 ENHRY, CDR2 SYGVKD. This CDR3 has 15 amino acids. Trimming shortened V by 0 bases and J by 7 bases, and 12 bases separated the two germline ends.

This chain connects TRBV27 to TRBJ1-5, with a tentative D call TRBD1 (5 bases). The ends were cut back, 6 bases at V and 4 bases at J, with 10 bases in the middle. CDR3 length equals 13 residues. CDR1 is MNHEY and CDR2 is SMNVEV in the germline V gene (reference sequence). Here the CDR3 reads CASSPRGNQPQHF. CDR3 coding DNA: TGTGCCAGCAGCCCCCGGGGGAATCAGCCCCAGCATTTT.

CDR3 nucleotide sequence: TGTGCCAGCAGCGTTCGACCCGGGTCTGGTACTGAAGCTTTCTTT. The encoded protein is CASSVRPGSGTEAFF. J is TRBJ1-1 and V is TRBV9; no reliable D call. V lost 2 bases and J lost 5, with 16 bases in between. The CDR3 extends over 15 amino acids. Germline CDR1 and CDR2: SGDLS and YYNGEE.

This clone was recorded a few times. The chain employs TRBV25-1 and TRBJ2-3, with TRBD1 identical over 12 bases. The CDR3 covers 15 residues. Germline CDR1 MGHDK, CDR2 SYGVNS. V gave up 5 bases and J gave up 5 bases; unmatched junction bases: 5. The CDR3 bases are TGTGCCAGCAGTATGGGACAGGGGGCTAGAGATACGCAGTATTTT. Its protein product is CASSMGQGARDTQYF.

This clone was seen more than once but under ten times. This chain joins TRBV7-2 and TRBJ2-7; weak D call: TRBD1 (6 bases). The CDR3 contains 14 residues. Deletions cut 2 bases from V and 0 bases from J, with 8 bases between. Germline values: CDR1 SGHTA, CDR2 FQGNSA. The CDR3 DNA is TGTGCCAGCAGCTTACAGGGGAACTCCTACGAGCAGTACTTC. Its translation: CASSLQGNSYEQYF.

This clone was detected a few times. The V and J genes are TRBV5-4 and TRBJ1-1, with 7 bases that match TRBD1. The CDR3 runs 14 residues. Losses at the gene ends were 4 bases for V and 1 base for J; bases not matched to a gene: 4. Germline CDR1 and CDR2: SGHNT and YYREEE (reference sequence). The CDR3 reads CASSPDRRNTEAFF. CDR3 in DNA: TGTGCCAGCAGCCCGGACAGGCGGAACACTGAAGCTTTCTTT.

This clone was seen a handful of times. The CDR3 DNA sequence: TGTGCCAGCAGTTACGGGAACTGGGACAACTCCTACGAGCAGTACTTC. Amino acid sequence: CASSYGNWDNSYEQYF. This rearrangement joins TRBV6-5 to TRBJ2-7, with a possible D match to TRBD1 (6 bases). This CDR3 spans 16 amino acids. Per the germline V gene, CDR1 is MNHEY and CDR2 is SVGAGI. Trimming cost V 2 bases and J 0 bases, with 14 bases left between them.

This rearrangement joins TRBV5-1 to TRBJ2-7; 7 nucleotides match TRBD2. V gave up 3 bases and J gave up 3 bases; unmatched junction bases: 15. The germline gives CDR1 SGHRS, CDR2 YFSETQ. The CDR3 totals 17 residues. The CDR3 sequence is CASSSSSGGSFIYEQYF. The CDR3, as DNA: TGCGCCAGCAGCTCCTCCTCTGGCGGGAGCTTTATCTACGAGCAGTACTTC. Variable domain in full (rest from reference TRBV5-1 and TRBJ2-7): KAGVTQTPRYLIKTRGQQVTLSCSPISGHRSVSWYQQTPGQGLQFLFEYFSETQRNKGNFPGRFSGRQFSNSRSEMNVSTLELGDSALYLCASSSSSGGSFIYEQYFGPGTRLTVT.

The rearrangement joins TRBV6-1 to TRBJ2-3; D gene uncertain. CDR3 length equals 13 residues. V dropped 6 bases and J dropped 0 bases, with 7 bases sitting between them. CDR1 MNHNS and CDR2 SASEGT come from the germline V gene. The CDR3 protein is CASSSGSTDTQYF. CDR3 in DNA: TGTGCCAGCAGCTCCGGGAGCACAGATACGCAGTATTTT.

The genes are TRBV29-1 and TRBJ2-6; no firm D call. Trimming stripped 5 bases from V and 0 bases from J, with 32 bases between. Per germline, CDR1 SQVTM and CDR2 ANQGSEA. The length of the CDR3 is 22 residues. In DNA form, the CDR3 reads TGCAGCGTTATTGGCCAGAGAGGTCTCTCGGCCAAGGAATACTCTGGGGCCAACGTCCTGACTTTC. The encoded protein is CSVIGQRGLSAKEYSGANVLTF.

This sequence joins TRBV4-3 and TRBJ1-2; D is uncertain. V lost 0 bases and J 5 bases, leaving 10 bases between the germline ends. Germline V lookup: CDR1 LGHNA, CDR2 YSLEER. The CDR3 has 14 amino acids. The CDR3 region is CASSQDRAGYGYTF. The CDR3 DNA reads TGCGCCAGCAGCCAAGATAGGGCGGGTTATGGCTACACCTTC.